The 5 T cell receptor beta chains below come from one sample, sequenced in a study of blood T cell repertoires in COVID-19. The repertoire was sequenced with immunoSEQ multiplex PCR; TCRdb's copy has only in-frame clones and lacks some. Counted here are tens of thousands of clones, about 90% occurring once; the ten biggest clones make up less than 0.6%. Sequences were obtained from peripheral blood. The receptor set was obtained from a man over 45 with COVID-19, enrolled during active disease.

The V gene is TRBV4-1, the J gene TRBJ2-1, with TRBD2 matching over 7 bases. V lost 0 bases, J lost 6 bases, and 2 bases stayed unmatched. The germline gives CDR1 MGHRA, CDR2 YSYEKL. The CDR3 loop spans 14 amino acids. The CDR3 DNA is TGCGCCAGCAGCCAAGATTGGACTAGCAATGAGCAGTTCTTC. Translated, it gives CASSQDWTSNEQFF.

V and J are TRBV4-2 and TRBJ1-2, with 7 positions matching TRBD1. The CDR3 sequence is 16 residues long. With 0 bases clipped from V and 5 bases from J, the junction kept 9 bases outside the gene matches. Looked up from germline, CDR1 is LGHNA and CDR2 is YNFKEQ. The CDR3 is CASSQDRQGGPYGYTF. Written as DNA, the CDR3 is TGTGCCAGCAGCCAAGATCGGCAGGGGGGCCCATATGGCTACACCTTC.

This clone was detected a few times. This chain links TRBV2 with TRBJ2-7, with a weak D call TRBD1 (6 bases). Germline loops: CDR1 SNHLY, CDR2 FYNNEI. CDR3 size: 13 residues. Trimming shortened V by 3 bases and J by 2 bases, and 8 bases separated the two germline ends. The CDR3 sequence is CASSEYRAYEQYF. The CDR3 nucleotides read TGTGCCAGCAGTGAGTACAGGGCCTACGAGCAGTACTTC.

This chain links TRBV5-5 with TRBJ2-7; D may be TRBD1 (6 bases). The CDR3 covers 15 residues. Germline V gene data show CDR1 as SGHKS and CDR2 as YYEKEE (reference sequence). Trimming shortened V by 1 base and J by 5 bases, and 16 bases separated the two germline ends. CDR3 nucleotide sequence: TGTGCCAGCAGCTTGAGGATCACAGGGTCCCACGAGCAGTACTTC. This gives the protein CASSLRITGSHEQYF.

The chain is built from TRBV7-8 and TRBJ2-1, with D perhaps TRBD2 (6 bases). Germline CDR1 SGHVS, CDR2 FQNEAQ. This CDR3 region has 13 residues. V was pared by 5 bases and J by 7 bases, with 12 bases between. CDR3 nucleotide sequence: TGTGCCAGCAGCCCGAAGACTAGAAATGAGCAGTTCTTC. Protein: CASSPKTRNEQFF.